These 21 T cell receptor beta chains came from one sample sequenced in a study of lymphopenia after photon versus proton radiotherapy. Generated by immunoSEQ multiplex PCR, the TCRdb table keeps only in-frame clones and is missing some. The profile shows about 12,000 clones, roughly nine tenths of them singletons. The source was peripheral blood, collected from a patient treated with proton-based radiotherapy. Receptors were obtained from a man aged 60-69 years with pancreatic cancer.

The rearrangement links TRBV15 to TRBJ1-1; TRBD1 aligns across 9 bases. Germline trimming cut 0 bases from V and 0 bases from J; bases unmatched to any gene: 11. Per the germline V gene, CDR1 is LNHNV and CDR2 is YYDKDF (reference sequence). CDR3 length equals 19 residues. The CDR3 region has the DNA TGTGCCACCAGCAGAGATATGGGCACAGGGGGCTTCATGAACACTGAAGCTTTCTTT. Residues: CATSRDMGTGGFMNTEAFF.

V gene TRBV15 combines with J gene TRBJ2-1, with D unresolved. The CDR3 covers 15 residues. Germline V CDR1 and CDR2: LNHNV, YYDKDF (reference sequence). The V gene lost 0 bases and the J gene lost 4 bases, with 10 bases spanning the gap. For the CDR3, the DNA is TGTGCCACCAGCAGAGATGAGGCGAGTTACAATGAGCAGTTCTTC. Translation: CATSRDEASYNEQFF.

The V call is TRBV12-5, the J call TRBJ2-3; D is unclear. V was clipped by 5 bases and J by 1 base, with 19 bases between them. The CDR3 contains 17 residues. In germline, CDR1 is LGHNT, CDR2 FRNRAP. CDR3 sequence: CASGPQPRSGRTDTQYF. DNA for the CDR3: TGTGCTAGTGGTCCGCAGCCCAGGTCTGGGCGCACAGATACGCAGTATTTT.

The V and J genes are TRBV5-8 and TRBJ2-3, with D unclear. Looked up from germline, CDR1 is SGHTS and CDR2 is YDEGEE. V shed 9 bases and J shed 4 bases, with 15 bases lying between them. The CDR3 length is 13 residues. The CDR3 reads CATPKERSDTQYF. The CDR3, as DNA: TGTGCCACCCCCAAGGAGCGCTCAGATACGCAGTATTTT.

This chain connects TRBV6-5 to TRBJ2-7; tentatively, D is TRBD1 or TRBD2 (5 bases each). V was trimmed by 0 bases and J by 2 bases, leaving 14 bases between them. The CDR3 has 16 residues. The V gene's germline CDR1 is MNHEY and CDR2 SVGAGI. This chain's CDR3 is CASSYSSRGGPYEQYF. As DNA, the CDR3 is TGTGCCAGCAGTTACTCGAGTCGGGGCGGACCCTACGAGCAGTACTTC.

The rearrangement links TRBV10-3 to TRBJ2-7, with 7 positions matching TRBD1. CDR1 and CDR2 (germline): ENHRY, SYGVKD. This CDR3 spans 14 amino acids. J lost 2 bases, V lost 4 bases, and 5 bases had no gene match. CDR3 DNA: TGTGCCATCAGTGCGGACAGGACTCCCTACGAGCAGTACTTC. This codes for CAISADRTPYEQYF.

The gene calls are TRBV15 and TRBJ2-3, with D possibly being TRBD2 (6 bases). Germline V gene lookup returns CDR1 LNHNV and CDR2 YYDKDF (reference sequence). This CDR3 comprises 16 residues. Trimming took off 5 bases at V and 1 base at J, with 16 bases between the two ends. In nucleotides, the CDR3 is TGTGCCACCAGCGGAAGGCGGGGTGTGGGCACAGATACGCAGTATTTT. Translation: CATSGRRGVGTDTQYF.

This clone is a singleton in its sample. The CDR3, as DNA: TGTGCCAGCAGCTTAGTCGGAAACCCCCCCCGTCTGTACTTC. It specifies CASSLVGNPPRLYF. The chain is built from TRBV7-2 and TRBJ2-7, with D hard to call. The V end lost 1 base, the J end lost 12 bases, and 19 bases lay between the germline ends. This CDR3 contains 14 residues. Germline values: CDR1 SGHTA, CDR2 FQGNSA.

The rearrangement links TRBV28 to TRBJ2-6, with D unclear. V was cut by 5 bases and J by 2 bases, with 10 bases left in between. Germline CDR1 reads MDHEN; CDR2 reads SYDVKM. The CDR3 spans 15 residues. CDR3 DNA sequence: TGTGCCAGCAGTCAACGTGGGGCTGGGGCCAACGTCCTGACTTTC. As protein: CASSQRGAGANVLTF.

The J gene is TRBJ2-2, the V gene TRBV7-9; D is unclear. With 5 bases removed from V and 1 base from J, the gap between germline ends came to 20 bases. This CDR3 is 18 amino acids long. Looked up from germline, CDR1 is SEHNR and CDR2 is FQNEAQ (reference sequence). The DNA of the CDR3 is TGTGCCAGCAGCCCACCCCTGGGCGGAGCTCAGAACACCGGGGAGCTGTTTTTT. This encodes CASSPPLGGAQNTGELFF.

J is TRBJ2-7 and V is TRBV27; weak D call: TRBD2 (6 bases). Germline lookup yields CDR1 MNHEY and CDR2 SMNVEV (reference sequence). V lost 5 bases, J lost 1 base, and 12 bases lay in between. This CDR3 spans 14 amino acids. CDR3 bases: TGTGCCAGCAGTCGACACGGACTATCCTACGAGCAGTACTTC. Its translation is CASSRHGLSYEQYF.

The chain employs TRBV5-6 and TRBJ1-6; 7 bases align to TRBD1. From germline, CDR1 is SGHDT and CDR2 YYEEEE. CDR3 size: 17 residues. The V and J ends lost 5 bases and 4 bases, in that order; junction bases with no gene match: 12. CDR3 loop: CASSKDIGTVYNSPLHF. The DNA of the CDR3 is TGTGCCAGCAGTAAAGACATCGGGACAGTTTATAATTCACCCCTCCACTTT.

The chain is built from TRBV7-9 and TRBJ2-1; TRBD2 matches at 12 bases. The V and J ends lost 6 bases and 4 bases, in that order; junction bases with no gene match: 10. The CDR3 sequence is 17 residues long. CDR1 SEHNR and CDR2 FQNEAQ come from the germline V gene (reference sequence). The CDR3 sequence is CASRATLAGGSYNEQFF. The CDR3 DNA sequence: TGTGCCAGCAGGGCCACTCTAGCGGGAGGGAGTTACAATGAGCAGTTCTTC.

The rearrangement links TRBV6-5 to TRBJ2-7, with no clear D. The V end was cut by 0 bases, the J end by 0 bases, with 9 bases between. CDR3 length: 15 amino acids. Looked up from germline, CDR1 is MNHEY and CDR2 is SVGAGI. In nucleotides, the CDR3 is TGTGCCAGCAGTTACTCGTTTTCCGGCTCCTACGAGCAGTACTTC. Encoded protein: CASSYSFSGSYEQYF.

J is TRBJ1-2 and V is TRBV2; D unclear. Trimming shortened V by 5 bases and J by 8 bases, and 18 bases separated the two germline ends. The CDR3 totals 14 residues. CDR1 SNHLY and CDR2 FYNNEI come from the germline V gene. The CDR3 nucleotides read TGTGCCAGCAGTATCCCCGGAGGGCTCCTCGGCTACACCTTC. Protein sequence: CASSIPGGLLGYTF.

CDR3 loop: CASSFPGQDQETQYF. In nucleotides, the CDR3 is TGTGCCAGCAGTTTTCCAGGACAGGACCAAGAGACCCAGTACTTC. The chain joins TRBV28 to TRBJ2-5; the match to TRBD1 covers 7 bases. V was clipped by 3 bases and J by 0 bases; unmatched bases: 4. CDR1 is MDHEN, CDR2 SYDVKM, per germline. CDR3 size: 15 residues.

About this clone: At one end the junction does not follow the germline gene, possibly because of a read error. The J gene is TRBJ1-1, the V gene TRBV28; perhaps TRBD1 as D (5 bases). The length of the CDR3 is 12 residues. Germline V lookup: CDR1 MDHEN, CDR2 SYDVKM. The CDR3 loop is CASSLEGLGPLF. In DNA, the CDR3 is TGTGCCAGCAGTTTAGAGGGACTGGGACCTCTCTTT. The full variable domain, rest sourced from reference TRBV28 and TRBJ1-1, is DVKVTQSSRYLVKRTGEKVFLECVQDMDHENMFWYRQDPGLGLRLIYFSYDVKMKEKGDIPEGYSVSREKKERFSLILESASTNQTSMYLCASSLEGLGPLFGQGTRLTVV.

In this sample, this clone turned up a few times. The rearrangement links TRBV28 to TRBJ2-7, with D perhaps TRBD1 (6 bases). V was shortened by 5 bases and J by 3 bases, with 20 bases between the two germline ends. The CDR3 is 16 amino acids. Germline assignment: CDR1 MDHEN and CDR2 SYDVKM. For the CDR3, the DNA is TGTGCCAGCAGTGGGGCCGGCGGCAGGGGATTCTACGAGCAGTACTTC. As protein: CASSGAGGRGFYEQYF.

V gene TRBV6-5 combines with J gene TRBJ2-7; 9 nucleotides align to TRBD2. V lost 5 bases and J lost 5; bases outside the gene matches: 10. CDR3 size: 15 residues. Germline values: CDR1 MNHEY, CDR2 SVGAGI. CDR3 sequence (DNA): TGTGCCAGCAGTAGAGGACTAGCGTTAACCCACGAGCAGTACTTC. Its translation: CASSRGLALTHEQYF.

The J gene is TRBJ1-6, the V gene TRBV11-3; D is possibly TRBD1 (6 bases). Germline CDR1 is SGHNT and CDR2 is YENEEA. V was clipped by 5 bases and J by 7 bases, with 12 bases between them. The CDR3 is made up of 14 amino acids. This CDR3 is CASSGPTGNSPLHF. The CDR3 coding sequence is TGTGCCAGCAGCGGACCCACAGGGAATTCACCCCTCCACTTT. Full variable domain (missing parts from reference TRBV11-3 and TRBJ1-6): EAGVVQSPRYKIIEKKQPVAFWCNPISGHNTLYWYLQNLGQGPELLIRYENEEAVDDSQLPKDRFSAERLKGVDSTLKIQPAELGDSAVYLCASSGPTGNSPLHFGNGTRLTVT.

The V gene is TRBV7-2, the J gene TRBJ1-5; no definite D call. Germline V CDR1 and CDR2: SGHTA, FQGNSA. The CDR3 loop spans 13 amino acids. V was cut by 5 bases and J by 0 bases, with 5 bases left in between. This CDR3 reads CASSTYSNQPQHF. The DNA of the CDR3 is TGTGCCAGCAGCACATATAGCAATCAGCCCCAGCATTTT.